The 12 T cell receptor beta chains in this list originate from one sample, sequenced in a study of response to subunit inactivated influenza vaccine. TCRdb re-called the RT-PCR reads with MiXCR, one entry per CDR3 protein. The sample lists approximately 570,000 distinct CDR3 sequences; less than 10% were seen once. Here the sequenced sample was PBMCs from blood, taken less than 30 months after vaccination. These receptors were obtained from a man aged 50-75 years who received an inactivated influenza vaccine.

This rearrangement joins TRBV24-1 to TRBJ2-1, with TRBD2 matching over 10 bases. Germline-derived CDR1 and CDR2 are KGHDR and SFDVKD. The V and J ends lost 9 bases and 5 bases, in that order; junction bases with no gene match: 9. This CDR3 has 15 residues. The CDR3 region is CATVNSGGPDNEQFF. CDR3 bases: TGTGCCACCGTAAATAGCGGGGGGCCCGACAATGAGCAGTTCTTC.

This clonotype was observed a few times. This chain connects TRBV27 to TRBJ2-3, with D unclear. Trimming left V 3 bases short and J 7 bases short, with 11 bases between. Germline V gene sequence: CDR1 MNHEY, CDR2 SMNVEV (reference sequence). This CDR3 contains 13 residues. CDR3 nucleotide sequence: TGTGCCAGCAGTTTTGGGTCCTATAATACGCAGTATTTT. Protein: CASSFGSYNTQYF.

This clonotype was detected a few times. The gene calls are TRBV3-1 and TRBJ2-7; D is unresolved. Germline loops: CDR1 LGHDT, CDR2 YNNKEL (reference sequence). The V and J ends lost 2 bases and 3 bases respectively, with 17 bases between them. The CDR3 consists of 16 residues. CDR3 in DNA: TGTGCCAGCAGCCAAAAAACAGTGAACTCATTCTACGAGCAGTACTTC. This sequence encodes CASSQKTVNSFYEQYF.

This clonotype has a count of ten or more. The chain links TRBV5-1 to TRBJ2-7; D possibly corresponds to TRBD2 (5 bases). The CDR3 runs 13 residues. The V end was cut by 6 bases, the J end by 4 bases, with 14 bases between. Germline values: CDR1 SGHRS, CDR2 YFSETQ. DNA for the CDR3: TGCGCCAGCACCACTCAACCGGGGTACGAGCAGTACTTC. It is translated as CASTTQPGYEQYF.

This clonotype was detected a few times. This chain joins TRBV2 and TRBJ2-4; D gene uncertain. V lost 2 bases to trimming and J lost 7 bases, with 12 bases between them. Germline assignment: CDR1 SNHLY and CDR2 FYNNEI. This CDR3 region has 14 residues. CDR3 amino acids: CASSELVRLNIQYF. CDR3 bases: TGTGCCAGCAGTGAATTGGTAAGGTTGAACATTCAGTACTTC.

The chain recombines TRBV5-1 with TRBJ1-5; D possibly corresponds to TRBD1 (6 bases). The germline gives CDR1 SGHRS, CDR2 YFSETQ. The CDR3 runs to 15 residues. The V end lost 0 bases, the J end lost 6 bases, and 13 bases lay between the germline ends. The CDR3 is CASSLEGDRGQPQHF. CDR3 sequence (DNA): TGCGCCAGCAGCTTGGAGGGGGATCGTGGTCAGCCCCAGCATTTT.

This clonotype was counted at least ten times. The chain is built from TRBV4-3 and TRBJ2-1, with D possibly being TRBD1 (6 bases). Trimming removed 3 bases at V and 10 bases at J, with 13 bases between. From germline, CDR1 is LGHNA and CDR2 YSLEER. The CDR3 covers 13 residues. The DNA of the CDR3 is TGCGCCAGCAGCCACCTAGGAACAGGGGAGCAGTTCTTC. Translating it yields CASSHLGTGEQFF.

This clonotype was seen a handful of times. This chain joins TRBV11-2 and TRBJ2-3; the D gene could be TRBD1 or TRBD2 (5 bases each). The V end was cut by 1 base, the J end by 2 bases, with 19 bases between. This CDR3 has 18 amino acids. The germline gives CDR1 SGHAT, CDR2 FQNNGV. CDR3 protein: CASSLGPSRGGFTDTQYF. DNA of the CDR3: TGTGCCAGCAGCTTAGGCCCTTCACGGGGCGGTTTCACAGATACGCAGTATTTT.

This clonotype was counted many times. The chain couples TRBV7-9 to TRBJ1-1; 7 nucleotides match TRBD1. The CDR3 is made up of 14 amino acids. Looked up from germline, CDR1 is SEHNR and CDR2 is FQNEAQ (reference sequence). Trimming at V came to 6 bases and at J to 3 bases, leaving 7 bases not matched to a gene. In nucleotides, the CDR3 is TGTGCCAGCAGTCGACAGGGCAAGGACACTGAAGCTTTCTTT. Encoded protein: CASSRQGKDTEAFF.

This clonotype has a handful of counts. This chain connects TRBV3-1 to TRBJ2-7; 15 bases are shared with TRBD2. With V trimmed by 4 bases and J by 0 bases, 4 bases remained unmatched. The CDR3 loop spans 17 amino acids. Germline-derived CDR1 and CDR2 are LGHDT and YNNKEL (reference sequence). The CDR3 region has the DNA TGTGCCAGCAGCCCCGGACTAGCGGGAGGGAGCTCCTACGAGCAGTACTTC. It translates to CASSPGLAGGSSYEQYF.

This clonotype was detected many times. This chain links TRBV4-1 with TRBJ2-3; D remains unclear. CDR1 is MGHRA, CDR2 YSYEKL, per germline. Trimming left V 1 base short and J 3 bases short, with 14 bases between. CDR3 length: 16 amino acids. The CDR3 sequence is CASSQGDTLSTDTQYF. CDR3 in DNA: TGCGCCAGCAGCCAAGGTGACACACTTTCGACAGATACGCAGTATTTT.

The V gene is TRBV21-1, the J gene TRBJ2-7; the table names TRBD2, a call not compared with the DNA. TRBV21-1 has pseudogene status. The CDR3 is 15 amino acids. The CDR3 DNA reads TGTGCCAGCAGCAAAGTTTCAGCGGGAGACTACGAGCAGTACTTC. This sequence encodes CASSKVSAGDYEQYF.